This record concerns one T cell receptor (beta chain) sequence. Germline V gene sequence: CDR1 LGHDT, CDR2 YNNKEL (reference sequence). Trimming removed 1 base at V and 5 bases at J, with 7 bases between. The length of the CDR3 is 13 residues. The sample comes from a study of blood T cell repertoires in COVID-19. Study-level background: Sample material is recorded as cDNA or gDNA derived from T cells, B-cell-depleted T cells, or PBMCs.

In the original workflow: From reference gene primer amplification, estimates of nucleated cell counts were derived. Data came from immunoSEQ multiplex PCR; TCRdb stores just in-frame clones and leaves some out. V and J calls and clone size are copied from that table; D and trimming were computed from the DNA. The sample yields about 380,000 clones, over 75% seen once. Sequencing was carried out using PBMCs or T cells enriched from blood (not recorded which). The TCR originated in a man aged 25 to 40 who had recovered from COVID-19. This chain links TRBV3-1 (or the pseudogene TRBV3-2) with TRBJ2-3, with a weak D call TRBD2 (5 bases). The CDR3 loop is CASSQGTGDTQYF. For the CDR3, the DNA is TGTGCCAGCAGCCAAGGGACTGGAGATACGCAGTATTTT.